This T cell receptor beta chain comes out of a study of identifying expanded T cells in peripheral blood. The CDR3 spans 13 residues. Trimming stripped 0 bases from V and 6 bases from J, with 7 bases between. Germline loops: CDR1 LGHNA, CDR2 YSLEER. Profiled with immunoSEQ multiplex PCR; TCRdb holds only in-frame clones, not every one. This sample has approximately 58,000 clones, with around 83% found just once. This clone was detected once. The sequence came from a person aged 18-70 years in good health. J is TRBJ2-3 and V is TRBV4-3; D uncertain. Sequenced input: blood. The DNA of the CDR3 is TGCGCCAGCAGCCAAGAGAATTGGGATACGCAGTATTTT. It codes for CASSQENWDTQYF.